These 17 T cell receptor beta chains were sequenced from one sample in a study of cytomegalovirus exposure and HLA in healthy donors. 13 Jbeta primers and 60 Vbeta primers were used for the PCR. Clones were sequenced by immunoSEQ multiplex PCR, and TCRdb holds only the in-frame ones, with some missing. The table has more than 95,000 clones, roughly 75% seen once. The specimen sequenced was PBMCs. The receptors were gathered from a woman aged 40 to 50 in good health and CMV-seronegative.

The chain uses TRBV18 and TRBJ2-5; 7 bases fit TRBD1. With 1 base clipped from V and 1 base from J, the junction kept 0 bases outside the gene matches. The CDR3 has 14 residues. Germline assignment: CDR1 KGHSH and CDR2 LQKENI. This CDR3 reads CASSPRTGQETQYF. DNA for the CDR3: TGTGCCAGCTCACCACGGACAGGCCAAGAGACCCAGTACTTC.

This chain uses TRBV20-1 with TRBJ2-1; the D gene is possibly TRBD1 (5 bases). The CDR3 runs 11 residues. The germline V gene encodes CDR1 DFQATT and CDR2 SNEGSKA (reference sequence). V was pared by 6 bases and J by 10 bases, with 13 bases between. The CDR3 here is CSAKGAREQFF. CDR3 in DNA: TGCAGTGCCAAAGGGGCGCGGGAGCAGTTCTTC.

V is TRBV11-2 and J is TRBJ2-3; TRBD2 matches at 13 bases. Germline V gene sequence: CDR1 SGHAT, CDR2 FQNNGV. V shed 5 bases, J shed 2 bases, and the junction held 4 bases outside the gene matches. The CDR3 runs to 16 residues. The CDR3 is CASSLGLAGLTDTQYF. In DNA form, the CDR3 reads TGTGCCAGCAGCCTGGGACTAGCGGGACTCACAGATACGCAGTATTTT. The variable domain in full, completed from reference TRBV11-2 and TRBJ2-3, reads EAGVAQSPRYKIIEKRQSVAFWCNPISGHATLYWYQQILGQGPKLLIQFQNNGVVDDSQLPKDRFSAERLKGVDSTLKIQPAKLEDSAVYLCASSLGLAGLTDTQYFGPGTRLTVL.

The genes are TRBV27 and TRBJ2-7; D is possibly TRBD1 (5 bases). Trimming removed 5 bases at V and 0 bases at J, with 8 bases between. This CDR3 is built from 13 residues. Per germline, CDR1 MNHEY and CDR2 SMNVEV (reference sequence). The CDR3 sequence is CASSPRVSYEQYF. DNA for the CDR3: TGTGCCAGCAGTCCCAGGGTCTCCTACGAGCAGTACTTC.

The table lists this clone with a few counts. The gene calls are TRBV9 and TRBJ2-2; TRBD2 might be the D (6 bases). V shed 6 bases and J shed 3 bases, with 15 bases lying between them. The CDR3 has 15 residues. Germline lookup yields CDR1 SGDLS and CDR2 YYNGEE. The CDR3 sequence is CASTGEDLYTGELFF. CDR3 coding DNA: TGTGCCAGCACGGGGGAAGACTTGTACACCGGGGAGCTGTTTTTT.

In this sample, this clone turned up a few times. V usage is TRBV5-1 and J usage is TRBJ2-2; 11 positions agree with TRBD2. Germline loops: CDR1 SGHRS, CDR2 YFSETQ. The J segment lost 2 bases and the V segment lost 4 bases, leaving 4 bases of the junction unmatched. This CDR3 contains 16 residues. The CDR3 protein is CASSQGTSGNTGELFF. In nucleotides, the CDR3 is TGCGCCAGCAGCCAAGGGACTAGCGGTAACACCGGGGAGCTGTTTTTT.

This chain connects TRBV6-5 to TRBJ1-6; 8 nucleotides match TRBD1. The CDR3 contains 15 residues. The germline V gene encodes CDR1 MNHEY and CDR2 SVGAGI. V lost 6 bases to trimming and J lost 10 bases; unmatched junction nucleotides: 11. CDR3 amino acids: CASRTGQGKSSPLHF. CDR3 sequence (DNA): TGTGCCAGCAGAACCGGACAGGGTAAAAGCTCACCCCTCCACTTT.

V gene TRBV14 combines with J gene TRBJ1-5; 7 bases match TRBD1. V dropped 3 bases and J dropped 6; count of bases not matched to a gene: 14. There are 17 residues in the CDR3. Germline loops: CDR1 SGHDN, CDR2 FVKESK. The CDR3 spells CASSQARDRTWRQPQHF. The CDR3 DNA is TGTGCCAGCAGCCAGGCCCGGGACAGAACATGGCGTCAGCCCCAGCATTTT.

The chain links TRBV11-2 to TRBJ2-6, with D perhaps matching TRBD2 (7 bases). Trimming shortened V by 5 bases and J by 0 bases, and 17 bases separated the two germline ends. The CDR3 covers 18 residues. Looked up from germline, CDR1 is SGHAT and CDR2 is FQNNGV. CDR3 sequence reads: CASSRASGRGSGANVLTF. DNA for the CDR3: TGTGCCAGCAGCCGAGCTAGCGGCAGGGGCTCTGGGGCCAACGTCCTGACTTTC. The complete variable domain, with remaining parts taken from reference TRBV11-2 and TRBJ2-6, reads EAGVAQSPRYKIIEKRQSVAFWCNPISGHATLYWYQQILGQGPKLLIQFQNNGVVDDSQLPKDRFSAERLKGVDSTLKIQPAKLEDSAVYLCASSRASGRGSGANVLTFGAGSRLTVL.

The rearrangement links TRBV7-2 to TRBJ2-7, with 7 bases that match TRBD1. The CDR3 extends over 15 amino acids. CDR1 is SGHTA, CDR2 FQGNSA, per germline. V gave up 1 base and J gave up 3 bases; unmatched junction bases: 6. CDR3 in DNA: TGTGCCAGCAGCTTAGGATCGACAGGGATCTACGAGCAGTACTTC. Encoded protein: CASSLGSTGIYEQYF.

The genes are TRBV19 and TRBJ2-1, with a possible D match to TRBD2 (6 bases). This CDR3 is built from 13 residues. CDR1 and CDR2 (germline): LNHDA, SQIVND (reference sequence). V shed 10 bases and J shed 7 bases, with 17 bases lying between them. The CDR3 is CATAGLVTNEQFF. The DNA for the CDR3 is TGTGCCACCGCGGGGTTAGTAACAAATGAGCAGTTCTTC.

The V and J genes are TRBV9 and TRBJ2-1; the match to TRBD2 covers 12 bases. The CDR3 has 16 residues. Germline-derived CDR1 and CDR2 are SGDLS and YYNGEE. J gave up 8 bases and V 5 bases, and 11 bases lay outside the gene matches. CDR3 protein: CASSGPELAGGHEQFF. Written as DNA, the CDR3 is TGTGCCAGCAGTGGACCAGAGCTAGCGGGAGGGCATGAGCAGTTCTTC.

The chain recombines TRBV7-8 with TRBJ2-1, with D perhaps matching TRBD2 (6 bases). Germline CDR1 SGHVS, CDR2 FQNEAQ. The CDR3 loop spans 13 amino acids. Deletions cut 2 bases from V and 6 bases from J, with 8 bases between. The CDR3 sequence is CASSLRLVNEQFF. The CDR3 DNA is TGTGCCAGCAGCTTAAGACTAGTCAATGAGCAGTTCTTC.

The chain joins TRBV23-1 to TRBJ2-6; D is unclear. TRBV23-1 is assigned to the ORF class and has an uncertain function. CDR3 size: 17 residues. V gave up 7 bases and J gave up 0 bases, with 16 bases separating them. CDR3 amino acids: CASTLPSPSSGANVLTF. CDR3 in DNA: TGCGCCAGCACACTCCCTTCTCCGTCCTCTGGGGCCAACGTCCTGACTTTC.

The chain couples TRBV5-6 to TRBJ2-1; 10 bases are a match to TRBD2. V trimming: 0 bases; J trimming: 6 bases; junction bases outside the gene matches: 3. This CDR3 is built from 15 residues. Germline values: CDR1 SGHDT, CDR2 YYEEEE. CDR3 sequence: CASSLELAGFNEQFF. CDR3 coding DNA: TGTGCCAGCAGCTTGGAACTAGCGGGATTCAATGAGCAGTTCTTC.

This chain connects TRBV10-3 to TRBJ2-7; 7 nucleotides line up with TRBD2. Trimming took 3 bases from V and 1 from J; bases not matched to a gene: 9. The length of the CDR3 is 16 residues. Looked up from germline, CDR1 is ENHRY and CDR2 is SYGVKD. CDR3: CAISDYSGPRSYEQYF. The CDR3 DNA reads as TGTGCCATCAGTGATTATAGCGGGCCTCGATCCTACGAGCAGTACTTC.

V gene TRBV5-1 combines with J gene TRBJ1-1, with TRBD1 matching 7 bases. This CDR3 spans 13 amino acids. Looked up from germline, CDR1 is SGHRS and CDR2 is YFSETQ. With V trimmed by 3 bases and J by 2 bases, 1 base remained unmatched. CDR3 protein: CASSWDRNTEAFF. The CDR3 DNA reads TGCGCCAGCAGCTGGGACAGAAACACTGAAGCTTTCTTT.